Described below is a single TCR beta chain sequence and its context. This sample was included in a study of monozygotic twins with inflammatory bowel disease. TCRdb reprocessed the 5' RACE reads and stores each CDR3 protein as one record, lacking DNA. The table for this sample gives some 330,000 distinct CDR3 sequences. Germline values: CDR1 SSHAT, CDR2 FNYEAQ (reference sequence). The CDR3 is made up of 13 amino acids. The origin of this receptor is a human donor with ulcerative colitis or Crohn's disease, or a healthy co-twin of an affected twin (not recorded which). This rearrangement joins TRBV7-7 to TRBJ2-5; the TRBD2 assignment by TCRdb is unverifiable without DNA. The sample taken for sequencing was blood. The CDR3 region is CASSLEGLGTQYF.